Presented here are 14 T cell receptor beta chains from one specimen sequenced in a study of blood T cell repertoires in COVID-19. The assay was immunoSEQ multiplex PCR, and TCRdb's table has in-frame clones only and misses some. The top ten hold about 1% of the sample, which has 390,000 or so clones, over 75% seen once. Sequencing was performed on PBMCs or T cells enriched from blood (not recorded which). Receptor source: a man aged 18 to 30 who had recovered from COVID-19.

A single count supports this clone. The CDR3 coding sequence is TGTGCCAGTAGTACCCCCGGGACTCAAAAAGTTGGAAACACCATATATTTT. Translation: CASSTPGTQKVGNTIYF. V usage is TRBV19 and J usage is TRBJ1-3, with D possibly TRBD1 on 5 matching bases. The CDR3 spans 17 residues. Looked up from germline, CDR1 is LNHDA and CDR2 is SQIVND (reference sequence). V was pared by 4 bases and J by 3 bases, with 19 bases between.

The chain carries TRBV27 and TRBJ1-2; 9 nucleotides match TRBD1. CDR1 is MNHEY and CDR2 is SMNVEV in the germline V gene (reference sequence). V lost 6 bases to trimming and J lost 6 bases; unmatched junction nucleotides: 17. The CDR3 totals 17 residues. Here the CDR3 reads CASSQKGQGKLRHGYTF. The CDR3 DNA follows: TGTGCCAGCAGCCAAAAAGGACAGGGGAAATTGCGGCATGGCTACACCTTC.

The table lists this clone with a count of one. The chain couples TRBV2 to TRBJ1-5; no reliable D call. CDR3 length: 14 residues. Germline loops: CDR1 SNHLY, CDR2 FYNNEI. V was shortened by 7 bases and J by 0 bases, with 10 bases between the two germline ends. The CDR3 region is CASNLENSNQPQHF. The CDR3, as DNA: TGTGCCAGCAATTTGGAGAATAGCAATCAGCCCCAGCATTTT.

Concerning this clone itself: The same CDR3 is also encoded by other DNA sequences in this sample. The chain is built from TRBV6-5 and TRBJ1-1; D is undetermined. Per germline, CDR1 MNHEY and CDR2 SVGAGI. The CDR3 loop spans 14 amino acids. V was cut by 4 bases and J by 2 bases, with 11 bases left in between. The chain's CDR3 is CASSSRGVNTEAFF. Written as DNA, the CDR3 is TGTGCCAGCAGTTCGCGAGGTGTAAACACTGAAGCTTTCTTT.

The chain uses TRBV5-6 and TRBJ1-5; TRBD1 might be the D (6 bases). V lost 2 bases and J lost 2, with 11 bases in between. The CDR3 extends over 15 amino acids. In germline, CDR1 is SGHDT, CDR2 YYEEEE. CDR3 amino acids: CASSLGGNRNQPQHF. The CDR3 bases are TGTGCCAGCAGCTTAGGGGGTAATCGCAATCAGCCCCAGCATTTT.

Note on this clone: The same CDR3 also results from other DNA sequences found in this sample. The V and J genes are TRBV29-1 and TRBJ1-1, with D possibly matching TRBD1 (5 bases). With 2 bases removed from V and 2 bases from J, the gap between germline ends came to 12 bases. The CDR3 runs 14 residues. The germline V gene encodes CDR1 SQVTM and CDR2 ANQGSEA. This chain's CDR3 is CSVERGGVNTEAFF. CDR3 in DNA: TGCAGCGTTGAACGGGGAGGGGTAAACACTGAAGCTTTCTTT.

V gene TRBV9 combines with J gene TRBJ2-6; D might be TRBD2 (5 bases). The germline gives CDR1 SGDLS, CDR2 YYNGEE. V was pared by 2 bases and J by 0 bases, with 6 bases between. The CDR3 spans 15 residues. The CDR3 coding sequence is TGTGCCAGCAGCGTCCGGGGCTCTGGGGCCAACGTCCTGACTTTC. It codes for CASSVRGSGANVLTF.

The chain joins TRBV9 to TRBJ1-4; the D gene is possibly TRBD1 (5 bases). The CDR3 spans 15 residues. Deletions cut 1 base from V and 7 bases from J, with 14 bases between. Germline-derived CDR1 and CDR2 are SGDLS and YYNGEE. CDR3 sequence: CASSVWEGAGEKLFF. In DNA, the CDR3 is TGTGCCAGCAGCGTATGGGAAGGGGCCGGTGAAAAACTGTTTTTT.

This clone was detected only a few times. V gene TRBV2 combines with J gene TRBJ1-2, with D hard to call. The V end was cut by 6 bases, the J end by 5 bases, with 13 bases between. Germline CDR1 SNHLY, CDR2 FYNNEI. This CDR3 is built from 13 residues. The chain's CDR3 is CASSLTETYGYTF. In DNA form, the CDR3 reads TGTGCCAGCAGCTTAACAGAAACTTATGGCTACACCTTC.

This sequence joins TRBV18 and TRBJ2-1; 12 bases match TRBD2. The CDR3 covers 19 residues. The V gene end was trimmed by 3 bases and the J gene end by 1 base; junction bases not matched to a gene: 10. Germline-derived CDR1 and CDR2 are KGHSH and LQKENI. CDR3 DNA sequence: TGTGCCAGCTCACCTCTTCCCCAGACTAGCGGGAGTTCCTACAATGAGCAGTTCTTC. It specifies CASSPLPQTSGSSYNEQFF. Full variable domain (missing parts from reference TRBV18 and TRBJ2-1): NAGVMQNPRHLVRRRGQEARLRCSPMKGHSHVYWYRQLPEEGLKFMVYLQKENIIDESGMPKERFSAEFPKEGPSILRIQQVVRGDSAAYFCASSPLPQTSGSSYNEQFFGPGTRLTVL.

The chain couples TRBV5-1 to TRBJ1-1, with 8 positions matching TRBD1. CDR1 and CDR2 (germline): SGHRS, YFSETQ. Germline trimming cut 1 base from V and 4 bases from J; bases unmatched to any gene: 9. The CDR3 runs 16 residues. Here the CDR3 DNA reads TGCGCCAGCAGCTTGAGGCCAGGGGGCGGTGGCACTGAAGCTTTCTTT. This encodes CASSLRPGGGGTEAFF.

This rearrangement joins TRBV6-5 to TRBJ2-2; 7 nucleotides agree with TRBD1. Losses at the gene ends were 0 bases for V and 6 bases for J; bases not matched to a gene: 1. The CDR3 runs 14 residues. Germline-derived CDR1 and CDR2 are MNHEY and SVGAGI. This CDR3 reads CASSYSQGAGELFF. CDR3 DNA sequence: TGTGCCAGCAGTTACTCCCAGGGGGCCGGGGAGCTGTTTTTT.

V gene TRBV9 combines with J gene TRBJ2-1; D may be TRBD2 (6 bases). The CDR3 extends over 14 amino acids. Germline loops: CDR1 SGDLS, CDR2 YYNGEE. DNA for the CDR3: TGTGCTTCGGGGGTGCCTAGTACCGGCAATGAGCAGTTCTTC. As protein: CASGVPSTGNEQFF.

The CDR3 reads CASSQVHKTGVLYEQYF. CDR3 coding DNA: TGCGCCAGCAGCCAAGTCCATAAGACAGGGGTTCTTTACGAGCAGTACTTC. This chain uses TRBV4-1 with TRBJ2-7, with 8 bases lining up with TRBD1. Germline trimming cut 1 base from V and 4 bases from J; bases unmatched to any gene: 12. The CDR3 covers 17 residues. The V gene's germline CDR1 is MGHRA and CDR2 YSYEKL.